A selection of T cell receptor beta chains follows, all from one sample in a study of sequential checkpoint blockade in melanoma. The protocol was immunoSEQ multiplex PCR, while the TCRdb copy is restricted to in-frame clones and leaves out a portion. Among thousands of clones listed, 75% were seen once. The sequenced sample was CD8+ T cells sorted from blood (inferred from file names), obtained from a patient given nivolumab and ipilimumab in sequence. Every receptor here comes from a human donor with melanoma. Both conserved end residues are part of each CDR3. Size is omitted from some rows. Given values are once, few, many or a class for expanded clones.

NA	TRBV6-6	TRBJ2-1	CASSPIAGGRENEQFF
NA	TRBV7-9	TRBJ2-2	CASSLRDTNTGELFF
NA	TRBV7-6	TRBJ2-2	CASSLGLAGGITGELFF
few	TRBV27	TRBJ1-2	CASSLGTGAGYTF
NA	TRBV7-9	TRBJ2-3	CASSRAGGSADTQYF
NA	TRBV5-1	TRBJ2-7	CASSLGTGAHEQYF
NA	TRBV6-1	NA	CASSESSAGAYEQYF
NA	TRBV2	TRBJ2-7	CASSVLAGESYEQYF
NA	TRBV29-1	TRBJ2-5	CSVEDKSFQETQYF
few	TRBV4-1	TRBJ1-5	CASSQDRGGDQPQHF
NA	TRBV29-1	TRBJ2-7	CSVGGNYEQYF
NA	TRBV5-5	TRBJ2-7	CASSLGLAGFSSYEQYF
NA	TRBV6-1	TRBJ2-3	CASSEDAGEVDTQYF
NA	TRBV18	TRBJ2-1	CASSPPLAGGRNEQFF
NA	TRBV2	TRBJ1-5	CASSSSDPRDSNQPQHF
NA	TRBV9	TRBJ2-2	CASSGTSGRYTGELFF
NA	TRBV7-9	TRBJ1-4	CASSFGRAGEKLFF
few	TRBV4-1	TRBJ2-7	CASSHFLGQGATYEQYF
NA	TRBV11-3	TRBJ2-7	CASSPGRDGSYEQYF
few	TRBV10-3	TRBJ2-7	CASTQEGGGSIYEQYF
few	TRBV7-2	TRBJ2-7	CASSLVDRGGAYEQYF
NA	TRBV4-1	TRBJ1-5	CASSQAWTGGDNQPQHF
NA	TRBV10-3	TRBJ1-5	CAISESGGQPQHF
NA	TRBV13	TRBJ1-1	CASSLGTGEAFF
NA	TRBV6-5	TRBJ2-2	CASSHVAGYTGELFF
NA	TRBV9	TRBJ2-7	CASSPSVGGLEQYF
NA	TRBV11-2	TRBJ2-7	CASRSLASDYEQYF
NA	TRBV2	TRBJ1-2	CASNSGYYGYTF